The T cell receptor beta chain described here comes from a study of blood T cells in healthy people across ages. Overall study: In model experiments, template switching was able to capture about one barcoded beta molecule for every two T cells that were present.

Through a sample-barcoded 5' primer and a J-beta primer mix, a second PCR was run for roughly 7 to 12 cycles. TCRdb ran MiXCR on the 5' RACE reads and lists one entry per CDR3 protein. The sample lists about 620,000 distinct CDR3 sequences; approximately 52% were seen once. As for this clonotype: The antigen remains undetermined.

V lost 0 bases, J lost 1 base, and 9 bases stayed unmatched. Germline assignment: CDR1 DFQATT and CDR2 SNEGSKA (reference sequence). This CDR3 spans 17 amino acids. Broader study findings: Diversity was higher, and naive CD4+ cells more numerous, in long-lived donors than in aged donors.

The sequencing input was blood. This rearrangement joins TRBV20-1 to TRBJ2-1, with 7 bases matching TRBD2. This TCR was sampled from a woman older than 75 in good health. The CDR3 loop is CSARDQGGRNSYNEQFF. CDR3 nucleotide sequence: TGCAGTGCTAGAGATCAGGGAGGGAGGAATTCCTACAATGAGCAGTTCTTC.